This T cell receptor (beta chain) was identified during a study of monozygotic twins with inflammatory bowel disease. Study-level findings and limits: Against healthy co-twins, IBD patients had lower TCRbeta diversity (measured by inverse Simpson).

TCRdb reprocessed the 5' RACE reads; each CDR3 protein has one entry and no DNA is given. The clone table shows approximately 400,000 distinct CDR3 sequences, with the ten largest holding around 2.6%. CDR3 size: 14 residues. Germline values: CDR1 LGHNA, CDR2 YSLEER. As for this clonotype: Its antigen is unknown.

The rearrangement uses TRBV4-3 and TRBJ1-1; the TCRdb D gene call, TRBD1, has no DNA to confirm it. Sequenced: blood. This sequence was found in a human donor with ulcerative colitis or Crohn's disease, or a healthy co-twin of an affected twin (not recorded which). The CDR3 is CASSQGGGDTEAFF.